The 3 T cell receptor beta chains in this list originate from one sample, sequenced in a study of human CD8 memory T cell subsets. UMI-labeled 5' RACE yielded the TCR beta libraries. Following a re-call of the 5' RACE reads, TCRdb has one entry per CDR3 protein and lacks DNA. The sample table includes roughly 18,000 distinct CDR3 sequences. Sequenced sample: CD8+ T cells from PBMCs. Receptors were obtained from a human donor in good health.

This chain links TRBV11-2 with TRBJ2-1; the TCRdb D gene call, TRBD1, has no DNA to confirm it. The CDR3 is 13 amino acids. Germline V gives CDR1 SGHAT, CDR2 FQNNGV. This chain's CDR3 is CASSPRGLNEQFF.

V gene TRBV6-6 combines with J gene TRBJ1-5; TCRdb picks TRBD1, but there is no DNA to check that call. Germline CDR1 is MNHNY and CDR2 is SVGAGI (reference sequence). The CDR3 contains 16 residues. The chain's CDR3 is CASSSRVYEPNQPQHF.

The chain carries TRBV5-8 and TRBJ1-2. This CDR3 comprises 13 residues. Germline V lookup: CDR1 SGHTS, CDR2 YDEGEE. CDR3 residues: CASSFENNYGYTF. Variable domain in full (rest from reference TRBV5-8 and TRBJ1-2): EAGVTQSPTHLIKTRGQQATLRCSPISGHTSVYWYQQALGLGLQFLLWYDEGEERNRGNFPPRFSGRQFPNYSSELNVNALELEDSALYLCASSFENNYGYTFGSGTRLTVV.